This T cell receptor (beta chain) was recovered during a study of cytomegalovirus exposure and HLA in healthy donors. The PCR made use of 60 Vbeta and 13 Jbeta primers. Libraries were prepared by immunoSEQ multiplex PCR; TCRdb keeps only in-frame clonotypes and omits some of them. The profile covers 60,000 to 70,000 clones, with around three quarters appearing a single time and 7.8% taken by the ten largest. This CDR3 is 10 amino acids long. Deletions cut 0 bases from V and 11 bases from J, with 5 bases between. CDR1 is GTSNPN, CDR2 SVGIG, per germline (reference sequence). Source material: PBMCs. The J gene is TRBJ2-1, the V gene TRBV30; D ambiguous. The receptor's source is a man between 18 and 29 years old in good health and CMV-seropositive. The CDR3 DNA sequence: TGTGCCTGGAGTGTAACTCAGCAGTTCTTC. This encodes CAWSVTQQFF.